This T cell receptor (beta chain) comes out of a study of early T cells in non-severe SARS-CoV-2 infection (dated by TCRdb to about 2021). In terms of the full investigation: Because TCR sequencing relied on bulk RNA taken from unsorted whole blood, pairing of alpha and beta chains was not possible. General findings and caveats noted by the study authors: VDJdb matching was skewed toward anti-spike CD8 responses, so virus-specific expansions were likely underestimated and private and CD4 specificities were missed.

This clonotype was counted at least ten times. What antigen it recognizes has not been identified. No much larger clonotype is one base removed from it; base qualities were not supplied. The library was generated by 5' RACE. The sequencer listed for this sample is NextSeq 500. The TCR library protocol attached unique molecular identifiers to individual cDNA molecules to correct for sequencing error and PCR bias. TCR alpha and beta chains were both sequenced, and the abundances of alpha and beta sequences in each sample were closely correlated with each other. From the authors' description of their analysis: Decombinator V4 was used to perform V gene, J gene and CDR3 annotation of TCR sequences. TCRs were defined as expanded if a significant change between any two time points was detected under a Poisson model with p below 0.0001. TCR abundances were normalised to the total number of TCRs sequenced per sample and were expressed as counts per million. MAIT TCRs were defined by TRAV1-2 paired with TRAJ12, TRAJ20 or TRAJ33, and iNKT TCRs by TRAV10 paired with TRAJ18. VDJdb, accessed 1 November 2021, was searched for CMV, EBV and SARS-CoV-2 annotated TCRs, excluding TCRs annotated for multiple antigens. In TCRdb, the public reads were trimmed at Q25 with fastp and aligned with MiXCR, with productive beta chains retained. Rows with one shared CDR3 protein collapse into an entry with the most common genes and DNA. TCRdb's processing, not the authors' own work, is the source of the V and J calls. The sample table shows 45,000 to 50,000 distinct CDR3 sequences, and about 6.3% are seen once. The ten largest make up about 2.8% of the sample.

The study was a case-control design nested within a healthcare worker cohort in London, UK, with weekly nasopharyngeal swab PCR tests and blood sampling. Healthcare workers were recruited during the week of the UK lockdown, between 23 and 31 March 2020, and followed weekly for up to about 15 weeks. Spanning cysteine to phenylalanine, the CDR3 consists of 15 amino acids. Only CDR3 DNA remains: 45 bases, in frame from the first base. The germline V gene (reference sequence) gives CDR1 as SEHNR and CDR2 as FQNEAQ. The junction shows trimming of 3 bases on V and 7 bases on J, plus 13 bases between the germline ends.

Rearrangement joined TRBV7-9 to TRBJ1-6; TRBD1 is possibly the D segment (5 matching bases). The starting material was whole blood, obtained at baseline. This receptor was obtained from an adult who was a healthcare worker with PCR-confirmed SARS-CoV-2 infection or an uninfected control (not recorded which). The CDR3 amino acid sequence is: CASSFSGLENSPLHF. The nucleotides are TGTGCCAGCAGCTTTTCGGGACTGGAGAATTCACCCCTCCACTTT.